These 2 T cell receptor beta chains were all obtained from the same sample, sequenced in a study of cytomegalovirus exposure and HLA in healthy donors. The PCR contained 60 Vbeta and 13 Jbeta primers. TCRdb's table, derived via immunoSEQ multiplex PCR, lists solely in-frame clones and lacks some. The sample lists around 150,000 clones, roughly four fifths occurring once. Sequenced input: PBMCs. The receptors stem from a woman aged 45 to 65 in good health and CMV-seronegative.

The rearrangement uses TRBV9 and TRBJ2-3, with 9 bases matching TRBD2. This CDR3 has 15 amino acids. After removal of 2 bases from V and 5 bases from J, the junction contained 6 bases not matched to a gene. Germline CDR1 reads SGDLS; CDR2 reads YYNGEE. The CDR3 coding sequence is TGTGCCAGCAGCGTGGGCGGGGGGGCCGTAGATACGCAGTATTTT. This codes for CASSVGGGAVDTQYF.

The rearrangement uses TRBV6-5 and TRBJ2-7, with 8 bases identical to TRBD1. With V trimmed by 8 bases and J by 3 bases, 0 bases remained unmatched. From germline, CDR1 is MNHEY and CDR2 SVGAGI. The CDR3 sequence is 11 residues long. For the CDR3, the DNA is TGTGCCAGCGGACAGGGCTACGAGCAGTACTTC. Its translation is CASGQGYEQYF.